Below, one T cell receptor beta chain is given with its context. This sample was included in a study of cytomegalovirus exposure and HLA in healthy donors. J lost 2 bases, V lost 0 bases, and 6 bases had no gene match. CDR1 is LGHNA, CDR2 YSLEER, per germline. CDR3 length equals 17 residues. Generated by immunoSEQ multiplex PCR, the TCRdb table keeps only in-frame clones and is missing some. In the table there are roughly 330,000 clones, 75% to 90% of which are singletons. The chain carries TRBV4-3 and TRBJ2-3, with 9 bases lining up with TRBD1. The clonotype comes from a woman aged 25 to 39 in good health and CMV-seropositive. The sample was PBMCs. The CDR3 bases are TGCGCCAGCAGCCAAGATGGGGGGACAGGGCCCACAGATACGCAGTATTTT. This translates into CASSQDGGTGPTDTQYF.